This TCR beta chain was sequenced in a study of cytomegalovirus exposure and HLA in healthy donors. Study as a whole: In a previous analysis, approximately 110 million unique TCR beta sequences were found from some 180 million T cells. General observations from the study: Three CMV-associated chains proved CMV antigen-specific in vitro. A link between a missense DCLRE1C variant and TCR beta V- and J-gene trimming emerged from a later analysis. Productive rates of about 90% or about 30% were seen for most TCR beta V segments in an earlier analysis.

Germline lookup yields CDR1 MGHDK and CDR2 SYGVNS. This CDR3 contains 10 residues. Trimming removed 6 bases at V and 7 bases at J, with 6 bases between. The PCR contained 60 Vbeta and 13 Jbeta primers. The assay was immunoSEQ multiplex PCR, and TCRdb's table has in-frame clones only and misses some. The profile shows approximately 240,000 clones, 70% to 85% of them singletons. About this clone itself: The antigen remains unidentified.

The sample was PBMCs. The genes are TRBV25-1 and TRBJ1-1; D is unclear. This receptor was taken from a woman aged 40 to 49 in good health and CMV-seronegative. The CDR3 region is CASRVDEAFF. The CDR3 DNA reads TGTGCCAGCAGGGTAGATGAAGCTTTCTTT.